Shown below are 30 T cell receptor beta chains from a single sample sequenced in a study of cytomegalovirus exposure and HLA in healthy donors. The PCR had 60 Vbeta and 13 Jbeta primers. Data came from immunoSEQ multiplex PCR; TCRdb stores just in-frame clones and leaves some out. In the table there are approximately 250,000 clones, approximately 85% of which are singletons. The sample was PBMCs. These receptors all come from a girl aged 2 to 10 in good health and CMV-seronegative.

A single count supports this clone. The chain links TRBV27 to TRBJ1-5; D ambiguous. CDR1 MNHEY and CDR2 SMNVEV come from the germline V gene (reference sequence). The CDR3 consists of 12 residues. V was clipped by 5 bases and J by 7 bases, with 9 bases between them. The CDR3 sequence: CASSQRRQPQHF. The CDR3 DNA reads as TGTGCCAGCAGTCAACGTCGGCAGCCCCAGCATTTT.

The chain has TRBV9 and TRBJ1-1; 7 bases line up with TRBD1. The germline V gene has CDR1 SGDLS and CDR2 YYNGEE. The CDR3 runs to 14 residues. V gave up 3 bases and J gave up 6 bases; unmatched junction bases: 8. This CDR3 is CASSARQGSAEAFF. CDR3 bases: TGTGCCAGCAGCGCCAGACAGGGTAGTGCTGAAGCTTTCTTT.

V and J are TRBV11-3 and TRBJ2-3; 7 nucleotides align to TRBD2. The CDR3 has 15 residues. The V gene end was trimmed by 1 base and the J gene end by 2 bases; junction bases not matched to a gene: 3. Per the germline V gene, CDR1 is SGHNT and CDR2 is YENEEA. The CDR3: CASSLGEGDTDTQYF. The CDR3 coding sequence is TGTGCCAGCAGCTTAGGGGAGGGCGACACAGATACGCAGTATTTT.

In DNA form, the CDR3 reads TGTGCCAGCAGTGACTTAGTGGAGGACACTGAAGCTTTCTTT. Protein sequence: CASSDLVEDTEAFF. This chain links TRBV6-4 with TRBJ1-1; D is unclear. The V gene lost 1 base and the J gene lost 3 bases, with 9 bases spanning the gap. This CDR3 has 14 residues. Germline lookup yields CDR1 MRHNA and CDR2 SNTAGT.

The genes are TRBV10-1 and TRBJ1-1, with a tentative D call TRBD1 (5 bases). The germline V and J ends were trimmed by 5 bases and 5 bases, with 9 bases remaining between them. CDR1 is WNHNN and CDR2 is SYGVQD in the germline V gene (reference sequence). The CDR3 runs 12 residues. The CDR3 region has the DNA TGCGCCAGCAGTCCTGGGGGGACTGAAGCTTTCTTT. Protein: CASSPGGTEAFF.

The chain couples TRBV6-5 to TRBJ2-7; 12 bases agree with TRBD2. The trim removed 6 bases at V and 0 bases at J, leaving 3 bases unmatched. The germline CDR1 and CDR2 sequences are MNHEY and SVGAGI. The CDR3 has 15 residues. The CDR3, as DNA: TGTGCCAGCAGGACTAGCGGGGGACCCTCCTACGAGCAGTACTTC. Protein: CASRTSGGPSYEQYF.

This clone was detected a few times. At one boundary the junction diverges from the germline segment, which might be a read error. V and J are TRBV7-9 and TRBJ2-2; D is perhaps TRBD2 (5 bases). This CDR3 comprises 15 residues. Germline values: CDR1 SEHNR, CDR2 FQNEAQ (reference sequence). The CDR3 loop reads CSSSPDGRDTGELFF. The CDR3 DNA reads as TGTTCCAGCAGCCCAGACGGGCGGGACACCGGGGAGCTGTTTTTT. Complete variable domain (other parts from reference TRBV7-9 and TRBJ2-2): DTGVSQNPRHKITKRGQNVTFRCDPISEHNRLYWYRQTLGQGPEFLTYFQNEAQLEKSRLLSDRFSAERPKGSFSTLEIQRTEQGDSAMYLCSSSPDGRDTGELFFGEGSRLTVL.

This clone appeared a few times. V gene TRBV4-1 combines with J gene TRBJ1-1, with TRBD1 matching 8 bases. CDR1 MGHRA and CDR2 YSYEKL come from the germline V gene. This CDR3 has 15 residues. V trimming: 5 bases; J trimming: 0 bases; junction bases outside the gene matches: 5. Here the CDR3 DNA reads TGCGCCAGCAGCTTCCGGACAGGGATGAACACTGAAGCTTTCTTT. Translation gives CASSFRTGMNTEAFF.

The chain has TRBV5-1 and TRBJ2-3; perhaps TRBD1 as D (6 bases). The CDR3 runs to 18 residues. Germline V CDR1 and CDR2: SGHRS, YFSETQ. V was clipped by 0 bases and J by 0 bases, with 17 bases between them. The CDR3 loop reads CASSLDSKTGGSTDTQYF. CDR3 DNA: TGCGCCAGCAGCTTGGACTCGAAGACAGGCGGGAGCACAGATACGCAGTATTTT.

The rearrangement joins TRBV29-1 to TRBJ2-5, with 7 bases fitting TRBD1. CDR1 is SQVTM, CDR2 ANQGSEA, per germline. The trim removed 6 bases at V and 7 bases at J, leaving 14 bases unmatched. The CDR3 is 14 amino acids. This chain's CDR3 is CSVTWGQMLGTQYF. CDR3 coding DNA: TGCAGCGTAACTTGGGGACAGATGTTGGGGACCCAGTACTTC. Filled out from reference TRBV29-1 and TRBJ2-5, the complete variable domain reads SAVISQKPSRDICQRGTSLTIQCQVDSQVTMMFWYRQQPGQSLTLIATANQGSEATYESGFVIDKFPISRPNLTFSTLTVSNMSPEDSSIYLCSVTWGQMLGTQYFGPGTRLLVL.

V usage is TRBV5-1 and J usage is TRBJ1-1; TRBD1 matches at 8 bases. This CDR3 is 13 amino acids long. The germline V gene encodes CDR1 SGHRS and CDR2 YFSETQ. Unmatched junction bases numbered 3, after V lost 3 bases and J lost 5 bases. The CDR3 DNA is TGCGCCAGCAGCTCGGACAGGGAAACTGAAGCTTTCTTT. Residues: CASSSDRETEAFF.

As regards this clone: Different DNA sequences within this sample yield the same CDR3. The genes are TRBV5-1 and TRBJ2-6, with D tentatively TRBD1 (6 bases). The ends were cut back, 2 bases at V and 3 bases at J, with 9 bases in the middle. Per germline, CDR1 SGHRS and CDR2 YFSETQ. The CDR3 contains 15 residues. CDR3 residues: CASSFTGSGANVLTF. The CDR3 nucleotides read TGCGCCAGCAGCTTTACAGGGAGTGGGGCCAACGTCCTGACTTTC.

The V gene is TRBV9, the J gene TRBJ1-6; 10 bases are a match to TRBD1. From germline, CDR1 is SGDLS and CDR2 YYNGEE. The length of the CDR3 is 15 residues. Trimming removed 0 bases from V and 10 bases from J; junction bases left unmatched: 4. The CDR3 reads CASSVDRTGGSPLHF. The CDR3 bases are TGTGCCAGCAGCGTAGATCGGACAGGGGGATCACCCCTCCACTTT.

V usage is TRBV7-7 and J usage is TRBJ2-7; maybe TRBD1 (6 bases). V was trimmed by 5 bases and J by 3 bases, leaving 11 bases between them. The CDR3 extends over 13 amino acids. In germline, CDR1 is SSHAT, CDR2 FNYEAQ (reference sequence). CDR3 region: CASSEKQGYEQYF. CDR3 DNA sequence: TGTGCCAGCAGCGAAAAACAGGGCTACGAGCAGTACTTC. Filled out from reference TRBV7-7 and TRBJ2-7, the complete variable domain reads GAGVSQSPRYKVTKRGQDVTLRCDPISSHATLYWYQQALGQGPEFLTYFNYEAQPDKSGLPSDRFSAERPEGSISTLTIQRTEQRDSAMYRCASSEKQGYEQYFGPGTRLTVT.

The chain has TRBV2 and TRBJ2-1; 9 nucleotides line up with TRBD1. The CDR3 is made up of 14 amino acids. V lost 3 bases and J lost 8; bases outside the gene matches: 5. The V gene's germline CDR1 is SNHLY and CDR2 FYNNEI. Here the CDR3 reads CASSDGTGYDEQFF. DNA for the CDR3: TGTGCCAGCAGTGACGGGACAGGGTACGATGAGCAGTTCTTC.

The rearrangement uses TRBV25-1 and TRBJ1-1, with unresolved D. The CDR3 totals 12 residues. Trimming took 5 bases from V and 11 from J, leaving 15 bases between them. Germline V gene data show CDR1 as MGHDK and CDR2 as SYGVNS. CDR3 nucleotide sequence: TGTGCCAGCAGTACGACCTTCATAGCCGCTTTCTTT. Its translation is CASSTTFIAAFF.

This clone came up once. The chain employs TRBV20-1 and TRBJ1-4, with D unclear. The CDR3 totals 10 residues. Trimming shortened V by 6 bases and J by 10 bases, and 9 bases separated the two germline ends. From germline, CDR1 is DFQATT and CDR2 SNEGSKA (reference sequence). CDR3 sequence reads: CSALGLKLFF. CDR3 DNA: TGCAGTGCCCTCGGGTTAAAACTGTTTTTT.

V and J are TRBV5-6 and TRBJ1-5; D ambiguous. With 0 bases removed from V and 6 bases from J, the gap between germline ends came to 16 bases. The CDR3 covers 16 residues. Germline-derived CDR1 and CDR2 are SGHDT and YYEEEE. The DNA for the CDR3 is TGTGCCAGCAGCTTGGCCGGGCAGTGGGAGGGTCAGCCCCAGCATTTT. It yields the protein CASSLAGQWEGQPQHF.

This chain joins TRBV5-5 and TRBJ2-5; D call uncertain. The V end was cut by 2 bases, the J end by 0 bases, with 8 bases between. The CDR3 totals 14 residues. The germline CDR1 and CDR2 sequences are SGHKS and YYEKEE (reference sequence). DNA of the CDR3: TGTGCCAGCAGCTTTGACTTGTACCAAGAGACCCAGTACTTC. Its protein is CASSFDLYQETQYF.

The CDR3 coding sequence is TGTGCCAGCAGCCAAGATTCCGGGACATCGAACACTGAAGCTTTCTTT. Protein product: CASSQDSGTSNTEAFF. The rearrangement links TRBV4-2 to TRBJ1-1, with a possible D match to TRBD1 (6 bases). The V end was cut by 0 bases, the J end by 1 base, with 12 bases between. The germline V gene encodes CDR1 LGHNA and CDR2 YNFKEQ. CDR3 length: 16 amino acids.

The chain combines TRBV28 with TRBJ2-3, with D perhaps matching TRBD2 (5 bases). The germline gives CDR1 MDHEN, CDR2 SYDVKM. This CDR3 is 17 amino acids long. Deletions cut 6 bases from V and 7 bases from J, with 26 bases between. This CDR3 reads CASRDPLHGLELHTQYF. The CDR3, as DNA: TGTGCCAGCAGAGATCCCCTCCACGGACTCGAACTTCATACGCAGTATTTT.

A single count supports this clone. The chain combines TRBV19 with TRBJ1-5, with TRBD1 matching over 7 bases. Germline V gene data show CDR1 as LNHDA and CDR2 as SQIVND (reference sequence). This CDR3 contains 14 residues. The junction had 7 bases not matched to a gene; V was cut back by 8 bases and J by 3 bases. CDR3 DNA: TGTGCCAGTCTTAAGGGGGCGGACAATCAGCCCCAGCATTTT. The encoded protein is CASLKGADNQPQHF.

This chain uses TRBV11-3 with TRBJ2-1; 12 bases fit TRBD2. Germline V lookup: CDR1 SGHNT, CDR2 YENEEA. This CDR3 has 18 residues. V was clipped by 0 bases and J by 8 bases; unmatched bases: 11. The CDR3 region is CASSLDLAGGPGKDEQFF. The DNA for the CDR3 is TGTGCCAGCAGCTTAGATCTAGCGGGGGGGCCTGGGAAGGATGAGCAGTTCTTC.

The chain employs TRBV6-1 and TRBJ1-2; D may be TRBD1 (6 bases). CDR3 length: 17 amino acids. Trimming removed 0 bases from V and 0 bases from J, with 14 bases in between. Looked up from germline, CDR1 is MNHNS and CDR2 is SASEGT. The CDR3 spells CASSEAFSRGPNYGYTF. The CDR3, as DNA: TGTGCCAGCAGTGAAGCCTTCTCCAGGGGCCCTAACTATGGCTACACCTTC.

Comment on this clone: The junction does not match germline at one end; this may be a read error. The V gene is TRBV7-9, the J gene TRBJ2-7, with 7 bases matching TRBD2. Germline values: CDR1 SEHNR, CDR2 FQNEAQ (reference sequence). The CDR3 has 16 residues. CDR3 coding DNA: TGTTCCAGCAGTCCCATAAGCGGGAATAGCTCCTACGAGCAGTACTTC. This gives the protein CSSSPISGNSSYEQYF. The full variable domain, rest sourced from reference TRBV7-9 and TRBJ2-7, is DTGVSQNPRHKITKRGQNVTFRCDPISEHNRLYWYRQTLGQGPEFLTYFQNEAQLEKSRLLSDRFSAERPKGSFSTLEIQRTEQGDSAMYLCSSSPISGNSSYEQYFGPGTRLTVT.

The V call is TRBV5-1, the J call TRBJ2-7; weak D call: TRBD2 (5 bases). Germline V lookup: CDR1 SGHRS, CDR2 YFSETQ. V was cut by 0 bases and J by 1 base, with 8 bases left in between. The CDR3 spans 14 residues. CDR3: CASSLVGDSYEQYF. DNA of the CDR3: TGCGCCAGCAGCTTGGTCGGGGATTCCTACGAGCAGTACTTC.

The chain employs TRBV6-4 and TRBJ1-2, with 7 nucleotides matching TRBD1. The V segment lost 4 bases and the J segment 8 bases; nucleotides outside the gene matches: 4. CDR3 length equals 12 residues. The V gene's germline CDR1 is MRHNA and CDR2 SNTAGT. The CDR3 DNA follows: TGTGCCAGCAGTGGAGACAGGGACGGCTACACCTTC. Amino acids: CASSGDRDGYTF.

The genes are TRBV30 and TRBJ2-3; 9 bases fit TRBD2. The junction had 8 bases not matched to a gene; V was cut back by 4 bases and J by 6 bases. Germline V gene lookup returns CDR1 GTSNPN and CDR2 SVGIG (reference sequence). The CDR3 sequence is 14 residues long. Here the CDR3 reads CAWNRGLASDTQYF. The CDR3 DNA reads as TGTGCCTGGAACCGAGGACTAGCGTCTGATACGCAGTATTTT.

The rearrangement uses TRBV7-3 and TRBJ2-3; the match to TRBD2 covers 8 bases. V trimming: 3 bases; J trimming: 4 bases; junction bases outside the gene matches: 0. Looked up from germline, CDR1 is SGHTA and CDR2 is FQGTGA. This CDR3 contains 13 residues. The DNA for the CDR3 is TGTGCCAGCAGCTTCGGGGGGGCAGATACGCAGTATTTT. Its translation is CASSFGGADTQYF.

This clone was detected once. The J gene is TRBJ1-2, the V gene TRBV18; 10 nucleotides line up with TRBD1. V gave up 2 bases and J gave up 4 bases; unmatched junction bases: 4. The V gene's germline CDR1 is KGHSH and CDR2 LQKENI. The CDR3 contains 15 residues. The DNA for the CDR3 is TGTGCCAGCTCACCAAGGGACAGGGGAAGCTATGGCTACACCTTC. This translates into CASSPRDRGSYGYTF. The whole variable domain, filled in from reference TRBV18 and TRBJ1-2, reads NAGVMQNPRHLVRRRGQEARLRCSPMKGHSHVYWYRQLPEEGLKFMVYLQKENIIDESGMPKERFSAEFPKEGPSILRIQQVVRGDSAAYFCASSPRDRGSYGYTFGSGTRLTVV.